These T cell receptor beta chains were read from a single sample in a study of blood T cell repertoires in COVID-19. Produced via immunoSEQ multiplex PCR; TCRdb's table is partial and in-frame only. The data hold about 90,000 clones, with 80% to 90% observed a single time. Sequenced material: peripheral blood. These receptors were obtained from a human donor in a cohort sampled during active COVID-19. Each CDR3 is given with its conserved first and last residue. A D gene is named only where the DNA matches it firmly. Where a row states a size, it is once, few, many or the class of an expanded clone; other rows omit it.

clone size	D gene	V gene	J gene	CDR3 protein	CDR3 DNA
.	.	TRBV4-1	TRBJ1-3	CASSQENRRDTIYF	TGCGCCAGCAGCCAAGAGAACCGCCGAGACACCATATATTTT
.	.	TRBV5-8	TRBJ2-6	CASSLDPRRVGANVLTF	TGTGCCAGCAGCTTGGATCCCCGCAGGGTTGGGGCCAACGTCCTGACTTTC
.	TRBD1	TRBV5-6	TRBJ1-2	CASSLDRGYGYTF	TGTGCCAGCAGCTTAGACAGGGGCTATGGCTACACCTTC
.	.	TRBV4-3	TRBJ2-4	CASSQLQGDKNIQYF	TGCGCCAGCAGCCAGCTACAAGGAGACAAAAACATTCAGTACTTC
.	.	TRBV29-1	TRBJ1-1	CSVDQRGTEAFF	TGCAGCGTTGATCAGCGGGGCACTGAAGCTTTCTTT
.	TRBD1	TRBV28	TRBJ2-1	CASSSGQYNEQFF	TGTGCCAGCAGTTCGGGACAGTACAATGAGCAGTTCTTC
.	TRBD1	TRBV7-6	TRBJ1-2	CASSLEAQGGSGYTF	TGTGCCAGCAGCTTAGAGGCTCAGGGGGGTTCTGGCTACACCTTC
.	.	TRBV14	TRBJ2-3	CASSYYRDTDTQYF	TGTGCCAGCAGCTACTATCGCGACACAGATACGCAGTATTTT
.	TRBD1	TRBV19	TRBJ1-4	CASSQGTGLEKLFF	TGTGCCAGTAGTCAGGGGACAGGGCTCGAAAAACTGTTTTTT
.	.	TRBV15	TRBJ1-2	CATPAADANYGYTF	TGTGCCACCCCAGCGGCAGACGCTAACTATGGCTACACCTTC
once	.	TRBV7-9	TRBJ2-3	CASSLVALSTDTQYF	TGTGCCAGCAGCTTAGTAGCACTGAGCACAGATACGCAGTATTTT
.	TRBD1	TRBV3-1/TRBV3-2	TRBJ1-1	CASSQGGQGATEAFF	TGTGCCAGCAGCCAAGGGGGACAGGGGGCCACTGAAGCTTTCTTT
.	TRBD1	TRBV4-2	TRBJ1-2	CASSQEQGANYGYTF	TGTGCCAGCAGCCAAGAACAGGGGGCCAACTATGGCTACACCTTC
once	TRBD1	TRBV2	TRBJ1-6	CASSVTGLNSPLHF	TGTGCCAGCAGTGTGACAGGGCTTAATTCACCCCTCCACTTT
once	TRBD1	TRBV5-1	TRBJ2-2	CASSIGQGSGGELFF	TGCGCCAGCAGCATCGGACAGGGGTCTGGCGGGGAGCTGTTTTTT
.	.	TRBV9	TRBJ2-3	CASRKVGGPEDTQYF	TGTGCCAGCAGAAAAGTGGGGGGGCCGGAAGATACGCAGTATTTT
once	.	TRBV2	TRBJ2-3	CASSPRLFGTDTQYF	TGTGCCAGCAGTCCGAGGTTGTTCGGCACAGATACGCAGTATTTT
.	TRBD2	TRBV2	TRBJ2-1	CASSDYRLAGGISYNEQFF	TGTGCCAGCAGTGATTATCGGCTAGCGGGGGGTATCTCCTACAATGAGCAGTTCTTC
once	TRBD1	TRBV13	TRBJ2-1	CASSSTGQGASNEQFF	TGTGCCAGCAGCAGCACCGGACAGGGGGCGAGTAATGAGCAGTTCTTC
few	.	TRBV3-1/TRBV3-2	TRBJ2-1	CASSPGDSYNEQFF	TGTGCCAGCAGCCCGGGGGACTCCTACAATGAGCAGTTCTTC
.	.	TRBV7-9	TRBJ2-1	CASSHLGGRGNEQFF	TGTGCCAGCAGTCATCTGGGGGGCAGGGGGAATGAGCAGTTCTTC
.	TRBD2	TRBV19	TRBJ2-1	CASSIRTSLNNEQFF	TGTGCCAGTAGTATAAGGACTAGTCTGAACAATGAGCAGTTCTTC
once	.	TRBV6-5	TRBJ2-7	CASRPGRAYEQYF	TGTGCCAGCAGGCCCGGTCGTGCCTACGAGCAGTACTTC
.	.	TRBV7-9	TRBJ2-3	CASSLGPTDTQYF	TGTGCCAGCAGCTTAGGGCCCACAGATACGCAGTATTTT
.	TRBD1	TRBV4-2	TRBJ1-4	CASSTNRGREKLFF	TGTGCCAGCAGCACGAACAGGGGAAGGGAAAAACTGTTTTTT
once	.	TRBV12-3/TRBV12-4	TRBJ1-1	CASSRPGTEAFF	TGTGCCAGCAGCCGGCCGGGCACTGAAGCTTTCTTT
.	.	TRBV20-1	TRBJ1-5	CSASAGGSNQPQHF	TGCAGTGCTAGTGCGGGGGGTAGCAATCAGCCCCAGCATTTT